A selection of T cell receptor beta chains follows, all from one sample in a study of blood T cell repertoires in COVID-19. Clones were sequenced by immunoSEQ multiplex PCR, and TCRdb holds only the in-frame ones, with some missing. The sample has about 200,000 clones; more than 70% are singletons. The source material was PBMCs or T cells enriched from blood (not recorded which). The receptors originated from a woman between 40 and 50 years old with acute COVID-19. The CDR3 runs from the conserved cysteine through the conserved F or W. Fields, in order: clone size, D gene, J gene, V gene, CDR3 DNA, CDR3 protein. The D gene is left open where the match is weak. Clone size is given for some rows only: seen once, a few or many times, or a class if the clone is expanded.

few	TRBD2	TRBJ2-3	TRBV4-2	TGTGCCAGCAGCCAAGTGACTAGCGGGGGTTATACGCAGTATTTT	CASSQVTSGGYTQYF
NA	TRBD2	TRBJ2-7	TRBV28	TGTGCCAGCACCGGGACTAGCGGGGGTTACGAGCAGTACTTC	CASTGTSGGYEQYF
NA	NA	TRBJ1-1	TRBV11-3	TGTGCCAGCAGCTCAGGACTTACGAACACTGAAGCTTTCTTT	CASSSGLTNTEAFF
few	TRBD1	TRBJ1-1	TRBV30	TGTGCCTGGAGGGACAGGGTGACTGAAGCTTTCTTT	CAWRDRVTEAFF
NA	NA	TRBJ1-1	TRBV5-1	TGCGCCAGCAGCTTGACGGGCACTGAAGCTTTCTTT	CASSLTGTEAFF
NA	NA	TRBJ1-4	TRBV28	TGTGCCAGCAGTTTCCCCCTTCTCGAAAAACTGTTTTTT	CASSFPLLEKLFF
NA	NA	TRBJ2-7	TRBV28	TGTGCCAGCAGCCTCGGAGGGGCGGGGGCAGTCGAGCAGTACTTC	CASSLGGAGAVEQYF
few	TRBD1	TRBJ1-2	TRBV5-4	TGTGCCAGCAGCTTGCCCCAGGGGGCCAAGGGCTACACCTTC	CASSLPQGAKGYTF
once	TRBD1	TRBJ2-7	TRBV5-6	TGTGCCAGCACCTTGTTACAGGGGGCTGGCGAGCAGTACTTC	CASTLLQGAGEQYF
few	TRBD1	TRBJ1-6	TRBV5-1	TGCGCCAGCACCACACAGGGGACAGGGGGCACGGCACCCCTCCACTTT	CASTTQGTGGTAPLHF
NA	NA	TRBJ1-1	TRBV5-1	TGCGCCAGCAAAAGGGGTGACGACACTGAAGCTTTCTTT	CASKRGDDTEAFF
NA	TRBD2	TRBJ2-1	TRBV18	TGTGCCAGCTACCCAGGACTAGCGGGTAACAATGAGCAGTTCTTC	CASYPGLAGNNEQFF
once	NA	TRBJ1-1	TRBV5-1	TGCGCCAGCAGCTTGGATGATCGAGTCGAAGCTTTCTTT	CASSLDDRVEAFF